This TCR beta chain stems from a study of T cell changes during pregnancy in multiple sclerosis. Only in-frame clones appear in the TCRdb table, and some are missing; sequencing was by immunoSEQ multiplex PCR. The table lists tens of thousands of clones, approximately 90% of them singletons. CDR3 size: 13 residues. Germline-derived CDR1 and CDR2 are KGHSH and LQKENI. Trimming removed 3 bases at V and 4 bases at J, with 8 bases between. The chain recombines TRBV18 with TRBJ2-3, with no clear D. The sample was peripheral blood, taken in the second trimester of pregnancy. This sequence was found in a female donor in good health, enrolled as a control in a pregnancy study. CDR3 sequence (DNA): TGTGCCAGCTCACCGAGAGCTGCAGATACGCAGTATTTT. Protein sequence: CASSPRAADTQYF.